Listed below are T cell receptor beta chains from one sample, sequenced in a study of T-cell memory formation after mild COVID-19. TCRdb re-called the 5' RACE reads with MiXCR, one entry per CDR3 protein. The sample lists roughly 100,000 distinct CDR3 sequences; approximately 13% were seen once. The specimen was PBMCs or a T cell subset sorted from them (not recorded which). Receptor source: an adult woman who had mild COVID-19 (a few samples of this study predate the infection). Cell type and time point are not known. Both conserved end residues are part of each CDR3. A D gene is named only where the DNA matches it firmly. Clone size, where shown, is once, few, many, or a class for clones that have expanded.

d_gene	len	j_gene	abundance	v_gene	CDR3nt	CDR3aa
TRBD1	15	TRBJ2-1	many	TRBV20-1	TGCAGTGCTAGAGATTTCGGACAGGGCATCAATGAGCAGTTCTTC	CSARDFGQGINEQFF
-	12	TRBJ2-1	few	TRBV6-5	TGTGCCAGCAGAGGTTTGGGGGTCCCGGAGTTCTTC	CASRGLGVPEFF
-	17	TRBJ2-1	-	TRBV6-5	TGTGCCAGCAGTTACTCGTTGCCGGAACAGGACCCCGGTGAGCAGTTCTTC	CASSYSLPEQDPGEQFF
TRBD1	12	TRBJ1-1	-	TRBV25-1	TGTGCCAGCAGTACAGGGGGGGCTGAAGCTTTCTTT	CASSTGGAEAFF
-	15	TRBJ2-7	few	TRBV9	TGTGCCAGCAGCGTAGAACTAAATGGGAGAGACGAGCAGTACTTC	CASSVELNGRDEQYF
-	15	TRBJ2-3	-	TRBV7-7	TGTGCTAGCAGTTGCATTCGGAGAAAAGGAGATACGCAGTATTTT	CASSCIRRKGDTQYF
-	14	TRBJ2-5	few	TRBV5-5	TGTGCCAGCAGCTTGGCCGAGTATCGAGAGACCCAGTACTTC	CASSLAEYRETQYF
TRBD1	17	TRBJ2-2	-	TRBV12-3/TRBV12-4	TGTGCCAGCAGTTTAGCGGCCGGGACAGAGAACACCGGGGAGCTGTTTTTT	CASSLAAGTENTGELFF
TRBD2	15	TRBJ2-3	many	TRBV29-1	TGCAGCACCGGACTAGCGGAGGTCTTTACAGATACGCAGTATTTT	CSTGLAEVFTDTQYF
TRBD1	16	TRBJ1-5	few	TRBV4-1	TGCGCCAGCAGCCAAGAGGTACAGGGGGCAGGTCAGCCCCAGCATTTT	CASSQEVQGAGQPQHF
-	14	TRBJ2-7	many	TRBV14	TGTGCCAGCAGCCAACAAACCAGGGGCTACGAGCAGTACTTC	CASSQQTRGYEQYF
-	14	TRBJ1-1	-	TRBV12-3/TRBV12-4	TGTGCCAGCAGTTACCCGAGGGGGAACACTGAAGCTTTCTTT	CASSYPRGNTEAFF
-	14	TRBJ1-1	few	TRBV18	TGTGCCAGCTCGGGACCTGACAGTCCCACTGAAGCTTTCTTT	CASSGPDSPTEAFF
-	17	TRBJ2-1	-	TRBV11-3	TGTGCCAGCAGCTTTCGCGCGGGAACATCCGCCTACAATGAGCAGTTCTTC	CASSFRAGTSAYNEQFF
TRBD2	13	TRBJ2-7	few	TRBV2	TGTGCCAGCACAAGCGGGAGAGCGTACGAGCAGTACTTC	CASTSGRAYEQYF
-	15	TRBJ2-3	-	TRBV19	TGTGCCAGTAGTCGTCCGGGGGGCCGCACAGATACGCAGTATTTT	CASSRPGGRTDTQYF
-	15	TRBJ1-1	-	TRBV7-3	TGTGCCAGCAAGGGTTCTGCGGGGCTGAACACTGAAGCTTTCTTT	CASKGSAGLNTEAFF
TRBD1	16	TRBJ2-3	-	TRBV18	TGTGCCAGCTCACCAGACGGACAGGGGGCTTTGGATACGCAGTATTTT	CASSPDGQGALDTQYF
-	15	TRBJ2-6	-	TRBV12-3/TRBV12-4	TGTGCCAGCACCCTGGCGCCATCTGGGGCCAACGTCCTGACTTTC	CASTLAPSGANVLTF
-	14	TRBJ1-3	-	TRBV15	TGTGCCACCAGCCCGGGGAACGCTGGAAACACCATATATTTT	CATSPGNAGNTIYF
-	16	TRBJ2-2	-	TRBV7-9	TGTGCCAGCAGCTCCTTAGACGGAGAGTCCACCGGGGAGCTGTTTTTT	CASSSLDGESTGELFF
-	13	TRBJ2-1	few	TRBV6-6	TGTGCCAGCAGTATTGGACTTTACAATGAGCAGTTCTTC	CASSIGLYNEQFF
TRBD2	15	TRBJ2-1	few	TRBV7-7	TGTGCCAGCAGCTTGACTAGCGGGGATTACAATGAGCAGTTCTTC	CASSLTSGDYNEQFF
-	11	TRBJ2-1	many	TRBV11-3	TGTGCCAGCAGCACAACTAGCGAGCAGTTCTTC	CASSTTSEQFF
TRBD1	14	TRBJ2-7	many	TRBV25-1	TGTGCCAGCAGTGAACAGGGACAGTATTACGAGCAGTACTTC	CASSEQGQYYEQYF
TRBD2	14	TRBJ2-1	-	TRBV2	TGTGCCAGCATCCGTGGGTCCGGGGGGAATGAGCAGTTCTTC	CASIRGSGGNEQFF
-	16	TRBJ2-7	few	TRBV7-6	TGTGCCAGCAGCTTAGGGGGGCTGGGGTCGTCCTACGAGCAGTACTTC	CASSLGGLGSSYEQYF
-	14	TRBJ2-7	few	TRBV5-1	TGCGCCAGCAGCTTGGACAGGGCTCTAAACGAGCAGTACTTC	CASSLDRALNEQYF
-	11	TRBJ2-1	-	TRBV3-1	TGTGCCAGCAGCCAGATTGATGAGCAGTTCTTC	CASSQIDEQFF
-	11	TRBJ2-1	few	TRBV19	TGTGCCAGTAGTGACATGCAAGCGCAGTTCTTC	CASSDMQAQFF
TRBD1	16	TRBJ1-6	few	TRBV15	TGTGCCACCAGCACCCGGGACAGGGCACTTAATTCACCCCTCCACTTT	CATSTRDRALNSPLHF
TRBD1	17	TRBJ2-6	-	TRBV15	TGTGCCACCAGCGAACAGGGGGCTATTGATGGGGCCAACGTCCTGACTTTC	CATSEQGAIDGANVLTF
-	14	TRBJ2-3	few	TRBV5-1	TGCGCCAGCAGCTTGGGGGACAGCACAGATACGCAGTATTTT	CASSLGDSTDTQYF
TRBD2	17	TRBJ2-3	few	TRBV7-9	TGTGCCAGCAGCCCATTAGTAGGACTAGCGGGGGTAGATACGCAGTATTTT	CASSPLVGLAGVDTQYF
-	15	TRBJ2-7	-	TRBV5-5	TGTGCCTCCGAAGGGGGAGGGAGAAGCTCCTACGAGCAGTACTTC	CASEGGGRSSYEQYF
TRBD2	16	TRBJ2-1	few	TRBV7-6	TGTGCCAGCAGCATCACTAGCGGGAGTCTGTGGAATGAGCAGTTCTTC	CASSITSGSLWNEQFF
-	15	TRBJ2-5	few	TRBV10-3	TGTGCCATCAGTGAGCCGCTCGGACAGCAAGAGACCCAGTACTTC	CAISEPLGQQETQYF
TRBD2	16	TRBJ2-3	few	TRBV4-1	TGCGCCAGCAGTCGGCGACTAGCGGGGGGGACAGATACGCAGTATTTT	CASSRRLAGGTDTQYF
-	15	TRBJ2-3	few	TRBV9	TGTGCCAGCAGCGTAGAGGGGGGGGCCCCAGATACGCAGTATTTT	CASSVEGGAPDTQYF
-	16	TRBJ1-1	few	TRBV7-8	TGTGCCAGCAGCCCAACATTTTGGGGACAGAACACTGAAGCTTTCTTT	CASSPTFWGQNTEAFF
TRBD1	13	TRBJ1-1	-	TRBV9	TGTGCCAGCAGCGCAACTGACAGGGAAGCAGCTTTCTTT	CASSATDREAAFF
-	14	TRBJ2-5	many	TRBV7-9	TGTGCCAGCAGCTACCCCGGGACACAAGAGACCCAGTACTTC	CASSYPGTQETQYF
TRBD1	13	TRBJ2-2	-	TRBV29-1	TGCAGCGTTGGGGACAGGAACACCGGGGAGCTGTTTTTT	CSVGDRNTGELFF
-	17	TRBJ2-5	few	TRBV7-8	TGTGCCAGCAGCTCCAAAAGGGGGGGCAGCGAAGAGGAGACCCAGTACTTC	CASSSKRGGSEEETQYF
-	15	TRBJ1-3	-	TRBV15	TGTGCCACCAGCAGGGACATGAGCTCTGGAAACACCATATATTTT	CATSRDMSSGNTIYF
-	13	TRBJ1-2	-	TRBV2	TGTGCCAGCAGGGGGCAAACTAACTATGGCTACACCTTC	CASRGQTNYGYTF
-	14	TRBJ2-2	few	TRBV20-1	TGCAGTGCGGAGGGGGGGACGAACACCGGGGAGCTGTTTTTT	CSAEGGTNTGELFF